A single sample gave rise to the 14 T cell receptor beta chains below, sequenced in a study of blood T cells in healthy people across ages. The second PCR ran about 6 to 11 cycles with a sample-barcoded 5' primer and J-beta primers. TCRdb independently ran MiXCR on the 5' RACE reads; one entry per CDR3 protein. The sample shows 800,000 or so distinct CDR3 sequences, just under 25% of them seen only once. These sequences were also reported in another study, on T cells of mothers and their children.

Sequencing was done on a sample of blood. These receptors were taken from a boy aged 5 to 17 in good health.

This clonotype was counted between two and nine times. The CDR3, as DNA: TGTGCCAGCAGTCTCCGGGACCCAACCACTGAAGCTTTCTTT. Amino acid sequence: CASSLRDPTTEAFF. The V call is TRBV12-3 or TRBV12-4, the J call TRBJ1-1; D possibly corresponds to TRBD1 (5 bases). The CDR3 length is 14 residues. Between the trimmed V and J ends, which lost 5 bases and 4 bases, there was a span of 14 bases.

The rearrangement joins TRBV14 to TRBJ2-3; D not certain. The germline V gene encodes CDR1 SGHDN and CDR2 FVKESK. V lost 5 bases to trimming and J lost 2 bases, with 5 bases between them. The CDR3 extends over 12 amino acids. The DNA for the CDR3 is TGTGCCAGCAGCTACCCCACAGATACGCAGTATTTT. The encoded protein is CASSYPTDTQYF.

The DNA of the CDR3 is TGTGCCAGCAGCTTCAGGTGGACAGACTCCTACAATGAGCAGTTCTTC. Translating gives CASSFRWTDSYNEQFF. The chain employs TRBV7-9 and TRBJ2-1; a weak D match, TRBD1 (6 bases). V lost 3 bases and J 0 bases, leaving 12 bases between the germline ends. The CDR3 has 16 amino acids. Germline V gene data show CDR1 as SEHNR and CDR2 as FQNEAQ (reference sequence).

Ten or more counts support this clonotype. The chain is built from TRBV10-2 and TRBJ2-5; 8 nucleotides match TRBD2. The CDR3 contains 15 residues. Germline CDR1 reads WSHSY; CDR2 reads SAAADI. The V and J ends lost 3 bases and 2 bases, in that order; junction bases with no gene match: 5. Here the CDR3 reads CASSEFGLAQETQYF. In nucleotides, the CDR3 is TGCGCCAGCAGTGAATTTGGACTAGCTCAAGAGACCCAGTACTTC.

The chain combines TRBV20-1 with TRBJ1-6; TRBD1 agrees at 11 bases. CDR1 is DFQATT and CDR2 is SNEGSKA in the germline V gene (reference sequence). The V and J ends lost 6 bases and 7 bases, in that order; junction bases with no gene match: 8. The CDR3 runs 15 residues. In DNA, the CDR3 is TGCAGTGCCGAAATCGGGACAGGGGGAAATTCACCCCTCCACTTT. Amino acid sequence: CSAEIGTGGNSPLHF.

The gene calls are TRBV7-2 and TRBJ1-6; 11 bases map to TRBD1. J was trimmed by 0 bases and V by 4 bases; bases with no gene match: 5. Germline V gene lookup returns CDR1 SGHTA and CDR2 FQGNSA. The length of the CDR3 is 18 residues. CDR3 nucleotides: TGTGCCAGCAGCTACCGGGACAGGGGGAGCTCCTATAATTCACCCCTCCACTTT. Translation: CASSYRDRGSSYNSPLHF. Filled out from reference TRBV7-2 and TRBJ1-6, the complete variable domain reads GAGVSQSPSNKVTEKGKDVELRCDPISGHTALYWYRQSLGQGLEFLIYFQGNSAPDKSGLPSDRFSAERTGGSVSTLTIQRTQQEDSAVYLCASSYRDRGSSYNSPLHFGNGTRLTVT.

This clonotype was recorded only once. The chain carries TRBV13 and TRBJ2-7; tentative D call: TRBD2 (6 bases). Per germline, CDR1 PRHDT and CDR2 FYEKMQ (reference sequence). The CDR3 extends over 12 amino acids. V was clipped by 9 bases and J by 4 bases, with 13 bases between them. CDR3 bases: TGTGCCAGTACGTGGGGGGTTTACGAGCAGTACTTC. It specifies CASTWGVYEQYF.

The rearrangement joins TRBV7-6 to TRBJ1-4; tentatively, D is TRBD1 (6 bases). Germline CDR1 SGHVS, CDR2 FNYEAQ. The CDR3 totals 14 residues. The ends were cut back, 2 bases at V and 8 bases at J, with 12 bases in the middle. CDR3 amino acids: CASSLRGIGEKLFF. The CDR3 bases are TGTGCCAGCAGCTTAAGGGGGATTGGGGAAAAACTGTTTTTT. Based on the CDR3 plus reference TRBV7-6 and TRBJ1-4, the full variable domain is GAGVSQSPRYKVTKRGQDVALRCDPISGHVSLYWYRQALGQGPEFLTYFNYEAQQDKSGLPNDRFSAERPEGSISTLTIQRTEQRDSAMYRCASSLRGIGEKLFFGSGTQLSVL.

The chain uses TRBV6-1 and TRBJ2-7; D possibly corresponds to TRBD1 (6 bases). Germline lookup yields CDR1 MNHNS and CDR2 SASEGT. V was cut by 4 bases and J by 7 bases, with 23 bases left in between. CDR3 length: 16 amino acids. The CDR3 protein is CASSAQTLASGEEQYF. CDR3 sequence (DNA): TGTGCCAGCAGTGCTCAAACTCTGGCCTCAGGGGAAGAGCAGTACTTC.

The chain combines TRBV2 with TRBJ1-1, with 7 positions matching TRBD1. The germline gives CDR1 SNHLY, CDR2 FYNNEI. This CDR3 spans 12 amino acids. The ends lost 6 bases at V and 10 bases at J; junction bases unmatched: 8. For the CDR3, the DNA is TGTGCCAGCAGGGAGACAGGGTATGGAGCTTTCTTT. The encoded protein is CASRETGYGAFF.

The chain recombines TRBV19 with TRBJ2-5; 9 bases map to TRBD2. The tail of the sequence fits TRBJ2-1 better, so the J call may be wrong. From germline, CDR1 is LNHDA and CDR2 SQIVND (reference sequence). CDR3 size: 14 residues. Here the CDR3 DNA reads TGTGCCAGTAGTAAACTAGCGGGCGGTAATGAGCAGTTCTTC. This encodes CASSKLAGGNEQFF.

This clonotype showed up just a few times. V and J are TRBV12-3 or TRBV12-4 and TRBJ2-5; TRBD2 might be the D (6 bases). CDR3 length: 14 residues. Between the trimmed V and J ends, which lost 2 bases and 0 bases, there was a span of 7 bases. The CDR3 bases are TGTGCCAGCAGTTTAAGGAGGGACCAAGAGACCCAGTACTTC. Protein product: CASSLRRDQETQYF.

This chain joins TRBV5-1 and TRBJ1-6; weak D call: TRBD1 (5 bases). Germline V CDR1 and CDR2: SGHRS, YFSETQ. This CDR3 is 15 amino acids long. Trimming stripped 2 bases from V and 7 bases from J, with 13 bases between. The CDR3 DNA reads TGCGCCAGCAGCTTAAACCCGGGACTAAATTCACCCCTCCACTTT. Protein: CASSLNPGLNSPLHF.

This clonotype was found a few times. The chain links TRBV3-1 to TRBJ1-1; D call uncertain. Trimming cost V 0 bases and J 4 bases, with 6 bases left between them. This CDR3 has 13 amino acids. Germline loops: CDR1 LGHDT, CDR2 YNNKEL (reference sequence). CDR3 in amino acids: CASSQEAGTEAFF. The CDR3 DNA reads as TGTGCCAGCAGCCAAGAAGCGGGCACTGAAGCTTTCTTT.